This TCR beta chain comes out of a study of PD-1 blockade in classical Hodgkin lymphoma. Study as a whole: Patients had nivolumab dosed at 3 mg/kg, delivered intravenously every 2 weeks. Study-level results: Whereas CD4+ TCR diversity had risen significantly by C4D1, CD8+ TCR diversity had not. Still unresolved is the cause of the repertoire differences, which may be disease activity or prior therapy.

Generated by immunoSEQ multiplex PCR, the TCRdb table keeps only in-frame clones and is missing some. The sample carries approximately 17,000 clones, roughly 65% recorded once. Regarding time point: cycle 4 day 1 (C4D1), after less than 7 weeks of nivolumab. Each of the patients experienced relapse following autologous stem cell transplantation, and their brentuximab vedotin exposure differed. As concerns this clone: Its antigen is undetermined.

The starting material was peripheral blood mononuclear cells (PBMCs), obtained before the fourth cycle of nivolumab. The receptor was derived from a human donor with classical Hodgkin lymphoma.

CDR3 nucleotide sequence: TGTGCCAGCAGCCCTTGGAGGTCCTCTGGAAACACCATATATTTT. As protein: CASSPWRSSGNTIYF. The rearrangement joins TRBV7-2 to TRBJ1-3; D gene uncertain. V was pared by 5 bases and J by 0 bases, with 11 bases between. The CDR3 loop spans 15 amino acids. Germline lookup yields CDR1 SGHTA and CDR2 FQGNSA.